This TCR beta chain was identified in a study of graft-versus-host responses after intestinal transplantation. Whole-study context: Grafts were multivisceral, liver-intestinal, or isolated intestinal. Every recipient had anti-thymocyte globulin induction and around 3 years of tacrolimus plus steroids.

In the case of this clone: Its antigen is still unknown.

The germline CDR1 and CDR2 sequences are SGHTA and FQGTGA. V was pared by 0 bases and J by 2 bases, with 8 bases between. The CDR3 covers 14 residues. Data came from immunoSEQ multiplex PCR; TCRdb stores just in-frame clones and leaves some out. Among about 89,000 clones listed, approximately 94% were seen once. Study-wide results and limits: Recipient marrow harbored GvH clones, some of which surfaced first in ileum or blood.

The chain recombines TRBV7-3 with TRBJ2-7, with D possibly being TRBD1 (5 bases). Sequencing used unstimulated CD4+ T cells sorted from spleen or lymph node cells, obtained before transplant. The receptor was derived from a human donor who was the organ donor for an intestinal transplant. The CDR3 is CASSLTDSPYEQYF. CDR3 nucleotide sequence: TGTGCCAGCAGCTTAACTGACAGCCCCTACGAGCAGTACTTC.